This TCR beta chain was sequenced during a study of OX40 agonist ivuxolimab in advanced cancers. Study as a whole: Dose-escalation patients suffered from hepatocellular carcinoma, melanoma, renal cell or head and neck cancer. Antecedent anti-PD-1, anti-PD-L1 or anti-CTLA-4 therapy was permissible, with 40% having received some.

Germline CDR1 is SGHVS and CDR2 is FQNEAQ. V was cut by 5 bases and J by 7 bases, with 8 bases left in between. The CDR3 contains 11 residues. This table comes from immunoSEQ multiplex PCR, and its TCRdb copy is limited to in-frame clones, with some not included. Of more than 95,000 clones listed, around 90% were seen once; the top ten hold around 0.32%. The chain uses TRBV7-8 and TRBJ1-1, with a tentative D call TRBD1 (5 bases). Sequences were derived from CD4+ or CD8+ T cells sorted from blood, sampled in a trial of the OX40 agonist ivuxolimab. The source is an adult with an advanced solid tumor such as melanoma, head and neck, liver or kidney cancer. CDR3 bases: TGTGCCAGCAGCCGACAGAGTGAAGCTTTCTTT. Translating gives CASSRQSEAFF.